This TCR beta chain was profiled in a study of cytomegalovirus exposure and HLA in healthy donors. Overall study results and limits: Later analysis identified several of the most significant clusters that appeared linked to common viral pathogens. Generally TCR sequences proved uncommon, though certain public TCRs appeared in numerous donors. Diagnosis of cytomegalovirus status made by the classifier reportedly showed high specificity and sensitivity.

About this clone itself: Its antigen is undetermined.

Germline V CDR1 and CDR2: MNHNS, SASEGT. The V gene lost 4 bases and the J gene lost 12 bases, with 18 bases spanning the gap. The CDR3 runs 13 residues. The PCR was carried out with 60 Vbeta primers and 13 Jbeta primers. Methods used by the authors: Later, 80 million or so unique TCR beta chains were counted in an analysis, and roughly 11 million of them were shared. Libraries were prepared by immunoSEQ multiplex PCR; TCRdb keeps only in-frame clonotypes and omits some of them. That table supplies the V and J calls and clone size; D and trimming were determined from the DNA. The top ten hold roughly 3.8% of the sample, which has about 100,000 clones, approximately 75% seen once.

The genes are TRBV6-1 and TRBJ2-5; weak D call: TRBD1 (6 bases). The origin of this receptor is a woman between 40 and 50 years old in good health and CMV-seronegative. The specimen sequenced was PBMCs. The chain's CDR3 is CASSGYETGWKYF. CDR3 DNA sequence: TGTGCCAGCAGTGGGTACGAAACAGGGTGGAAGTACTTC.